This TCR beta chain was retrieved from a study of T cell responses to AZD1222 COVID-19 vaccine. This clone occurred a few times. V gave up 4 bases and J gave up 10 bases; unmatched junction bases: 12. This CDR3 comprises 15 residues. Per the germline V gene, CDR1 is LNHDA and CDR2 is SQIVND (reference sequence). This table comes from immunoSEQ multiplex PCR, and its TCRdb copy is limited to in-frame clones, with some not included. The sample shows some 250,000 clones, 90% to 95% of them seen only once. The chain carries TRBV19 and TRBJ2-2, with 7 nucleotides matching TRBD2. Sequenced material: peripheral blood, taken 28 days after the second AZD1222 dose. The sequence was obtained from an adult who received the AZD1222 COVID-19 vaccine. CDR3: CASSTPGLRKMELFF. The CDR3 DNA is TGTGCCAGTAGTACCCCGGGACTAAGAAAGATGGAGCTGTTTTTT.